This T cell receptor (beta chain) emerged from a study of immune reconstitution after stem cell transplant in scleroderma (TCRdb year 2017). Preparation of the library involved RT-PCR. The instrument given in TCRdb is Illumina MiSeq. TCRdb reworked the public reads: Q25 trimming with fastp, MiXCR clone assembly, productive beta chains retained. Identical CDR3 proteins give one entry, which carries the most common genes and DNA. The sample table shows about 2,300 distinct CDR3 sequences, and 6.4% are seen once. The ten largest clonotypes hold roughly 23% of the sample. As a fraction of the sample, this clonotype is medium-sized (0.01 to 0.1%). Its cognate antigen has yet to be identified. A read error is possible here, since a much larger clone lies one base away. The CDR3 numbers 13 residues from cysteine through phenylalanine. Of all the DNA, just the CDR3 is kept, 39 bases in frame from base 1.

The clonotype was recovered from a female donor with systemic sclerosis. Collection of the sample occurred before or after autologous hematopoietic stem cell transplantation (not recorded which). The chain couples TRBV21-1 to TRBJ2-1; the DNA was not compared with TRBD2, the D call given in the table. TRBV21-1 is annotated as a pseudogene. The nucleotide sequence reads TGTGCCAGACAGGGCCCGGGCCACAATGAGCAGCTCTTC. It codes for CARQGPGHNEQLF.